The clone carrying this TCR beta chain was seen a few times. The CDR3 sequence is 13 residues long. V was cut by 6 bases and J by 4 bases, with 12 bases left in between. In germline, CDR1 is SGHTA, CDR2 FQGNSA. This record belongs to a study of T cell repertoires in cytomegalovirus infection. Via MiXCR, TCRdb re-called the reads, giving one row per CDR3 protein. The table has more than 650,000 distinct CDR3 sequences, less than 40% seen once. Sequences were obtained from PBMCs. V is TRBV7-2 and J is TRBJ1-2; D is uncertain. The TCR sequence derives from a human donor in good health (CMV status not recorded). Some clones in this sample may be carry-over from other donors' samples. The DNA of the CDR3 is TGTGCCAGCAGACGAAGGGAGACCTATGGCTACACCTTC. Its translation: CASRRRETYGYTF.